These 32 T cell receptor beta chains share one sample of origin, sequenced in a study of CD8 T cells in ankylosing spondylitis. TCRdb re-called the 5' RACE reads with MiXCR, one entry per CDR3 protein. The table shows a few hundred thousand distinct CDR3 sequences, with 15% to 20% occurring only once. The source material was blood, either unsorted or a sorted T cell fraction (not recorded which). The source is a male donor with ankylosing spondylitis or in good health (not recorded which).

The sample holds a few counts of this clonotype. The chain combines TRBV20-1 with TRBJ2-1, with TRBD2 identical over 10 bases. The CDR3 contains 14 residues. The V gene end was trimmed by 6 bases and the J gene end by 4 bases; junction bases not matched to a gene: 6. CDR1 is DFQATT, CDR2 SNEGSKA, per germline (reference sequence). This CDR3 reads CSASASGGYNEQFF. The CDR3 DNA is TGCAGTGCCTCCGCTAGCGGGGGTTACAATGAGCAGTTCTTC.

The chain links TRBV30 to TRBJ2-7, with 8 bases matching TRBD2. The CDR3 extends over 14 amino acids. V gave up 5 bases and J gave up 3 bases; unmatched junction bases: 9. Germline-derived CDR1 and CDR2 are GTSNPN and SVGIG (reference sequence). CDR3 coding DNA: TGTGCCTGGGAAGTAGGCGCGGGGGGCTACGAGCAGTACTTC. Residues: CAWEVGAGGYEQYF.

This chain connects TRBV29-1 to TRBJ2-5; 8 nucleotides line up with TRBD1. Germline V gene data show CDR1 as SQVTM and CDR2 as ANQGSEA. The CDR3 spans 14 residues. V lost 5 bases and J lost 3; bases outside the gene matches: 8. CDR3 nucleotides: TGCAGCGTTCCTGGACAGGGTTTGGAAGAGACCCAGTACTTC. Translation gives CSVPGQGLEETQYF.

This clonotype was counted only a few times. This chain links TRBV12-3 or TRBV12-4 with TRBJ2-2; either TRBD1 or TRBD2 may fit D (7 bases each). Between the trimmed V and J ends, which lost 6 bases and 7 bases, there was a span of 15 bases. This CDR3 is built from 14 residues. The CDR3 region has the DNA TGTGCCAGCAGGCCAGGGGGGGTGAACGGGGAGCTGTTTTTT. It codes for CASRPGGVNGELFF.

V gene TRBV25-1 combines with J gene TRBJ2-3; 7 nucleotides align to TRBD1. The CDR3 totals 15 residues. V shed 4 bases and J 0 bases; nucleotides not matched to a gene: 4. Germline V gene lookup returns CDR1 MGHDK and CDR2 SYGVNS. CDR3: CASSAGQTSTDTQYF. CDR3 in DNA: TGTGCCAGCAGTGCGGGACAGACTAGCACAGATACGCAGTATTTT.

The rearrangement links TRBV3-1 to TRBJ2-1; 8 positions agree with TRBD2. J was trimmed by 9 bases and V by 0 bases; bases with no gene match: 7. The germline V gene encodes CDR1 LGHDT and CDR2 YNNKEL (reference sequence). This CDR3 region has 15 residues. CDR3 DNA sequence: TGTGCCAGCAGCCAAGAATGGGGACTAGTCAGTGAGCAGTTCTTC. Translation: CASSQEWGLVSEQFF.

This clonotype was found a few times. The CDR3 DNA is TGTGCCAGCAGTTTAGTGGGGGGGGCACCTACCAGCGATGAGCAGTTCTTC. It is translated as CASSLVGGAPTSDEQFF. The rearrangement joins TRBV12-3 or TRBV12-4 to TRBJ2-1; D possibly corresponds to TRBD2 (7 bases). Trimming stripped 1 base from V and 8 bases from J, with 21 bases between. This CDR3 spans 17 amino acids.

This clonotype has only a few counts. V and J are TRBV7-2 and TRBJ2-7; D uncertain. V was shortened by 4 bases and J by 2 bases, with 9 bases between the two germline ends. The CDR3 spans 13 residues. CDR1 is SGHTA, CDR2 FQGNSA, per germline. CDR3 protein: CASSSPPTYEQYF. The CDR3 nucleotides read TGTGCCAGCAGCTCCCCTCCAACCTACGAGCAGTACTTC.

Ten or more counts support this clonotype. The chain is built from TRBV12-3 or TRBV12-4 and TRBJ1-2; D possibly corresponds to TRBD1 (5 bases). The CDR3 loop spans 17 amino acids. V lost 3 bases and J lost 1, with 18 bases in between. This chain's CDR3 is CASSLSVWGIDNYGYTF. As DNA, the CDR3 is TGTGCCAGCAGTTTGTCCGTATGGGGGATAGATAACTATGGCTACACCTTC.

Note on this clonotype: A much larger clone lies one base from this, so it may be a read error. The chain links TRBV4-2 to TRBJ2-5; 7 nucleotides align to TRBD1. Germline loops: CDR1 LGHNA, CDR2 YNFKEQ. The CDR3 runs 14 residues. The CDR3, as DNA: TGTGCCATCAGCCCCGGGACAGACCAAGAGACCCAGTACTTC. Its translation: CAISPGTDQETQYF.

This clonotype was counted a single time. V and J are TRBV28 and TRBJ2-1, with TRBD2 matching 7 bases. J was trimmed by 2 bases and V by 6 bases; bases with no gene match: 16. Germline V gene data show CDR1 as MDHEN and CDR2 as SYDVKM. The CDR3 length is 18 residues. DNA of the CDR3: TGTGCCAGCAGAACCCACAAAAACGGGAGGCCTGCCTACAATGAGCAGTTCTTC. It codes for CASRTHKNGRPAYNEQFF.

This clonotype has ten or more counts. V gene TRBV6-5 combines with J gene TRBJ1-1, with a weak D call TRBD1 (6 bases). This CDR3 spans 15 amino acids. Germline CDR1 MNHEY, CDR2 SVGAGI. The V end was cut by 2 bases, the J end by 1 base, with 11 bases between. CDR3 in DNA: TGTGCCAGCAGTTACCCTAAGACAGGGAACACTGAAGCTTTCTTT. Its protein product is CASSYPKTGNTEAFF.

This chain uses TRBV4-2 with TRBJ2-7; D is undetermined. This CDR3 comprises 15 residues. The V gene lost 1 base and the J gene lost 2 bases, with 12 bases spanning the gap. From germline, CDR1 is LGHNA and CDR2 YNFKEQ. The CDR3 DNA is TGTGCCAGCAGCCAAGGCATGGACGGAGCCTACGAGCAGTACTTC. Its translation is CASSQGMDGAYEQYF.

This chain uses TRBV4-3 with TRBJ2-2; D possibly corresponds to TRBD1 (5 bases). CDR1 and CDR2 from the germline V gene are LGHNA and YSLEER. The germline V and J ends were trimmed by 1 base and 4 bases, with 7 bases remaining between them. The CDR3 has 14 residues. The chain's CDR3 is CASSQGQGTGELFF. The CDR3, as DNA: TGCGCCAGCAGCCAAGGTCAGGGCACCGGGGAGCTGTTTTTT.

This clonotype was counted between two and nine times. The chain links TRBV5-1 to TRBJ2-4, with D perhaps matching TRBD1 or TRBD2 (6 bases each). CDR1 is SGHRS, CDR2 YFSETQ, per germline. The CDR3 runs to 17 residues. V dropped 4 bases and J dropped 2 bases, with 19 bases sitting between them. CDR3 sequence reads: CASSTHLGGLTKNIQYF. CDR3 in DNA: TGCGCCAGCAGCACCCACCTCGGGGGCCTTACCAAAAACATTCAGTACTTC.

The gene calls are TRBV5-5 and TRBJ1-3; D is undetermined. This CDR3 is 15 amino acids long. Germline CDR1 is SGHKS and CDR2 is YYEKEE (reference sequence). Trimming took off 1 base at V and 3 bases at J, with 11 bases between the two ends. CDR3 coding DNA: TGTGCCAGCAGCTTGCGGCGGGAAATTGGAAACACCATATATTTT. Residues: CASSLRREIGNTIYF.

This chain links TRBV12-3 or TRBV12-4 with TRBJ2-7, with unresolved D. Trimming pared 1 base from V and 0 bases from J, leaving 7 bases between. CDR3 length equals 14 residues. Here the CDR3 DNA reads TGTGCCAGCAGTTTAGGCGACACCTCCTACGAGCAGTACTTC. Translated: CASSLGDTSYEQYF.

Only a few counts were recorded for this clonotype. The genes are TRBV20-1 and TRBJ2-3; maybe TRBD1 (6 bases). V was cut by 0 bases and J by 0 bases, with 13 bases left in between. CDR1 and CDR2 (germline): DFQATT, SNEGSKA (reference sequence). This CDR3 spans 16 amino acids. The CDR3 protein is CSARDGTSPSTDTQYF. The CDR3, as DNA: TGCAGTGCTAGAGACGGGACAAGCCCGAGCACAGATACGCAGTATTTT.

This clonotype was seen more than once but under ten times. The chain is built from TRBV20-1 and TRBJ2-7; D unresolved. V lost 0 bases and J lost 3, with 9 bases in between. The CDR3 totals 13 residues. CDR1 is DFQATT and CDR2 is SNEGSKA in the germline V gene (reference sequence). Here the CDR3 DNA reads TGCAGTGCTAGAGAGGGCGAGAGCTACGAGCAGTACTTC. Protein: CSAREGESYEQYF.

This clonotype was picked up a small number of times. V is TRBV4-2 and J is TRBJ1-2; D unclear. The V gene's germline CDR1 is LGHNA and CDR2 YNFKEQ. Trimming pared 0 bases from V and 7 bases from J, leaving 15 bases between. The CDR3 has 15 residues. The CDR3 reads CASSQDRDYGGGYTF. In DNA form, the CDR3 reads TGTGCCAGCAGCCAAGATCGCGATTACGGCGGTGGCTACACCTTC.

The V gene is TRBV5-1, the J gene TRBJ2-7; no clear D. V lost 0 bases and J 6 bases, leaving 10 bases between the germline ends. Germline assignment: CDR1 SGHRS and CDR2 YFSETQ. The CDR3 is made up of 13 amino acids. CDR3 protein: CASSLDSGSEQYF. In DNA form, the CDR3 reads TGCGCCAGCAGCTTGGACAGTGGAAGCGAGCAGTACTTC.

The rearrangement uses TRBV7-9 and TRBJ1-1; weak D call: TRBD1 (5 bases). CDR1 SEHNR and CDR2 FQNEAQ come from the germline V gene (reference sequence). The CDR3 length is 14 residues. Trimming removed 4 bases at V and 7 bases at J, with 16 bases between. The CDR3 here is CASSSQEGWIEAFF. The DNA for the CDR3 is TGTGCCAGCAGCTCACAGGAGGGGTGGATTGAAGCTTTCTTT.

The J gene is TRBJ2-7, the V gene TRBV7-6, with D possibly TRBD1 on 7 matching bases. With 5 bases removed from V and 6 bases from J, the gap between germline ends came to 14 bases. Germline CDR1 and CDR2: SGHVS and FNYEAQ. This CDR3 is built from 13 residues. Written as DNA, the CDR3 is TGTGCCAGCAGCCCAGGGGGGTCCCTCGAGCAGTACTTC. Its translation is CASSPGGSLEQYF.

This clonotype was seen many times. V usage is TRBV12-3 or TRBV12-4 and J usage is TRBJ2-5, with D uncertain. The CDR3 runs 15 residues. V lost 2 bases, J lost 0 bases, and 10 bases lay in between. The CDR3 region is CASSLSYGDQETQYF. CDR3 DNA sequence: TGTGCCAGCAGTTTAAGCTACGGCGACCAAGAGACCCAGTACTTC.

This clonotype was picked up a small number of times. This sequence joins TRBV7-3 and TRBJ2-3, with D possibly TRBD2 on 6 matching bases. Germline loops: CDR1 SGHTA, CDR2 FQGTGA. The CDR3 spans 14 residues. V was pared by 4 bases and J by 2 bases, with 10 bases between. The CDR3 sequence is CASSSLAITDTQYF. CDR3 sequence (DNA): TGTGCCAGCAGCTCACTAGCTATCACAGATACGCAGTATTTT.

This rearrangement joins TRBV7-9 to TRBJ2-1; the D gene could be TRBD1 or TRBD2 (5 bases each). V was trimmed by 5 bases and J by 8 bases, leaving 19 bases between them. The V gene's germline CDR1 is SEHNR and CDR2 FQNEAQ (reference sequence). This CDR3 comprises 15 residues. The CDR3 coding sequence is TGTGCCAGCAGCGACCCGGGACCGCTTGAGGATGAGCAGTTCTTC. Its translation is CASSDPGPLEDEQFF. The full variable domain, its missing parts supplied by reference TRBV7-9 and TRBJ2-1, is DTGVSQNPRHKITKRGQNVTFRCDPISEHNRLYWYRQTLGQGPEFLTYFQNEAQLEKSRLLSDRFSAERPKGSFSTLEIQRTEQGDSAMYLCASSDPGPLEDEQFFGPGTRLTVL.

Many counts were recorded for this clonotype. V and J are TRBV29-1 and TRBJ1-2; TRBD1 matches at 7 bases. The CDR3 is 14 residues long. With 7 bases clipped from V and 0 bases from J, the junction kept 8 bases outside the gene matches. Germline V gives CDR1 SQVTM, CDR2 ANQGSEA. Here the CDR3 reads CSAVDDRANYGYTF. Here the CDR3 DNA reads TGCAGCGCAGTGGACGACAGGGCTAACTATGGCTACACCTTC.

This clonotype was found a few times. The V and J genes are TRBV7-9 and TRBJ2-5; D not certain. The CDR3 totals 15 residues. The V end lost 10 bases, the J end lost 5 bases, and 23 bases lay between the germline ends. CDR1 SEHNR and CDR2 FQNEAQ come from the germline V gene (reference sequence). CDR3 sequence reads: CATRPGPHLPETQYF. The CDR3 DNA reads TGTGCCACCAGACCAGGTCCACACCTTCCCGAGACCCAGTACTTC. The variable domain in full, with the rest retrieved from reference TRBV7-9 and TRBJ2-5, is DTGVSQNPRHKITKRGQNVTFRCDPISEHNRLYWYRQTLGQGPEFLTYFQNEAQLEKSRLLSDRFSAERPKGSFSTLEIQRTEQGDSAMYLCATRPGPHLPETQYFGPGTRLLVL.

The V and J genes are TRBV20-1 and TRBJ2-7, with D possibly being TRBD2 (6 bases). CDR3 length equals 14 residues. The V end was cut by 1 base, the J end by 2 bases, with 12 bases between. The germline CDR1 and CDR2 sequences are DFQATT and SNEGSKA (reference sequence). The CDR3 here is CSARVAGPPYEQYF. CDR3 coding DNA: TGCAGTGCTAGAGTGGCGGGGCCGCCCTACGAGCAGTACTTC.

V and J are TRBV3-1 and TRBJ2-5, with D possibly being TRBD1 (6 bases). This CDR3 has 16 residues. Deletions cut 4 bases from V and 5 bases from J, with 20 bases between. CDR1 and CDR2 (germline): LGHDT, YNNKEL (reference sequence). The CDR3 is CASSPTGQSPLETQYF. DNA of the CDR3: TGTGCCAGCAGCCCGACAGGACAGTCCCCATTGGAGACCCAGTACTTC.

This sequence joins TRBV21-1 and TRBJ2-7; TRBD1 is the table's D call and was not checked against the DNA. TRBV21-1 is described as a pseudogene. The CDR3 covers 15 residues. CDR3 sequence (DNA): TGTGCCAGCAGCAAAGAGGGGGCGGGCCCCTACGAGCAGTACTTC. It is translated as CASSKEGAGPYEQYF.

The table lists this clonotype with a few counts. This rearrangement joins TRBV7-2 to TRBJ1-5; D is perhaps TRBD1 (6 bases). V was trimmed by 6 bases and J by 0 bases, leaving 12 bases between them. The CDR3 spans 15 residues. The germline V gene encodes CDR1 SGHTA and CDR2 FQGNSA. The CDR3 loop is CASSYGQHSNQPQHF. CDR3 coding DNA: TGTGCCAGCAGTTACGGACAGCATAGCAATCAGCCCCAGCATTTT. Filled out from reference TRBV7-2 and TRBJ1-5, the complete variable domain reads GAGVSQSPSNKVTEKGKDVELRCDPISGHTALYWYRQSLGQGLEFLIYFQGNSAPDKSGLPSDRFSAERTGGSVSTLTIQRTQQEDSAVYLCASSYGQHSNQPQHFGDGTRLSIL.